The table lists the clone carrying this T cell receptor (beta chain) with many counts. This entry comes from a study of T cell repertoires in cytomegalovirus infection. Germline values: CDR1 SGHVS, CDR2 FQNEAQ. The J segment lost 2 bases and the V segment lost 11 bases, leaving 2 bases of the junction unmatched. The CDR3 has 12 amino acids. TCRdb reprocessed the reads with MiXCR, giving one entry per CDR3 protein. The repertoire holds 560,000 or so distinct CDR3 sequences, with 16% as singletons. The sequence derives from a human donor in good health (CMV status not recorded). Some clones in this sample may be carry-over from other donors' samples. Sequencing input: CD8+ T cells from PBMCs. The chain recombines TRBV7-8 with TRBJ2-2, with 7 bases lining up with TRBD1. CDR3 DNA sequence: TGTGCCGGGACAGCTAACACCGGGGAGCTGTTTTTT. Translating it yields CAGTANTGELFF.